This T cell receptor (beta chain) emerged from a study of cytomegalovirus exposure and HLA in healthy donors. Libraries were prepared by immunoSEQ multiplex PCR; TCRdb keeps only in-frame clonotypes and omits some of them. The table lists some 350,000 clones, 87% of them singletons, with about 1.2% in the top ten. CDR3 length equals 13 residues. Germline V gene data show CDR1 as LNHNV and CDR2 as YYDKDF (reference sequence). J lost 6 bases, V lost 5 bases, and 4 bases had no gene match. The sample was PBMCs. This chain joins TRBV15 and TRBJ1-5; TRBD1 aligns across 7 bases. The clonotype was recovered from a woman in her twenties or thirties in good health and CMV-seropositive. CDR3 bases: TGTGCCACCAGCCAAGACAGGGCTCAGCCCCAGCATTTT. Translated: CATSQDRAQPQHF. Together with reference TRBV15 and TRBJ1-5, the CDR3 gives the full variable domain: DAMVIQNPRYQVTQFGKPVTLSCSQTLNHNVMYWYQQKSSQAPKLLFHYYDKDFNNEADTPDNFQSRRPNTSFCFLDIRSPGLGDTAMYLCATSQDRAQPQHFGDGTRLSIL.